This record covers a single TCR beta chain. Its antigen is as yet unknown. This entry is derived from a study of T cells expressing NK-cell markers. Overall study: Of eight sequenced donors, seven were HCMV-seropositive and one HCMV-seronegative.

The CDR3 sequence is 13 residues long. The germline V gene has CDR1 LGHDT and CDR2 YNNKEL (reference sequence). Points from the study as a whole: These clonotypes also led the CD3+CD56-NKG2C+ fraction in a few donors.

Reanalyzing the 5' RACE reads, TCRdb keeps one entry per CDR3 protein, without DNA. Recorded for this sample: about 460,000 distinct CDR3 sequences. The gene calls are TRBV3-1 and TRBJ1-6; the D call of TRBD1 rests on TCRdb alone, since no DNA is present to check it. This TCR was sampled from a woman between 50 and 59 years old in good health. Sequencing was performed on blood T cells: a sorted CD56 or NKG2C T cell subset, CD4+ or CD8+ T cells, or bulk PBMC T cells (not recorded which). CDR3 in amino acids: CASSQNRGTTLHF. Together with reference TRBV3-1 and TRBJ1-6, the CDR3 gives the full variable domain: DTAVSQTPKYLVTQMGNDKSIKCEQNLGHDTMYWYKQDSKKFLKIMFSYNNKELIINETVPNRFSPKSPDKAHLNLHINSLELGDSAVYFCASSQNRGTTLHFGNGTRLTVT.